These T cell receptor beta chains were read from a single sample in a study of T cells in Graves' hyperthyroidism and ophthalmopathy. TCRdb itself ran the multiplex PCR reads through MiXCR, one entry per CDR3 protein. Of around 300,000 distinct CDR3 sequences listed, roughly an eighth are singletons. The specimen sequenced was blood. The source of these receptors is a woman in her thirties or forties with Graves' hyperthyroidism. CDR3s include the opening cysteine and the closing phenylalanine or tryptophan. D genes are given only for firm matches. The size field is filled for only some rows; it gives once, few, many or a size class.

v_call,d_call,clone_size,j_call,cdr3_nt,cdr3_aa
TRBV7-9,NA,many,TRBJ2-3,TGTGCCAGCAGCTCACTCACCTCAGATACGCAGTATTTT,CASSSLTSDTQYF
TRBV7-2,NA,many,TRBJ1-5,TGTGCCAGCAGCTCCCGGTTTACTAGCAATCAGCCCCAGCATTTT,CASSSRFTSNQPQHF
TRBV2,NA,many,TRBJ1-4,TGTGCCAGCAGTCCGGGGCCGGAGGGTGAAAAACTGTTTTTT,CASSPGPEGEKLFF
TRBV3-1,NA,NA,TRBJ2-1,TGTGCCAGCAGCTCCCAGGGCCCTCTGAGCGGGCCTTACAATGAGCAGTTCTTC,CASSSQGPLSGPYNEQFF
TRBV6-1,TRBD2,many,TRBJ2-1,TGTGCCAGTCCCTCGGGGGGAATAGCGGGAGGGGAATACAATGAGCAGTTCTTC,CASPSGGIAGGEYNEQFF
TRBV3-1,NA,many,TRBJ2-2,TGTGCCAGCAGTCCCAGGGGGGGACGCGCCGGGGAGCTGTTTTTT,CASSPRGGRAGELFF
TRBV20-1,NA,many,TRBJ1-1,TGCAGTGCAGTGGGGAACACTGAAGCTTTCTTT,CSAVGNTEAFF
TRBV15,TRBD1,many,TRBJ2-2,TGTGCCACCAGCAAAGGACAGGATGGGCCCACCGGGGAGCTGTTTTTT,CATSKGQDGPTGELFF
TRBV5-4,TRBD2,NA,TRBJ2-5,TGTGCCAGCAGCTACGTAGCGGGAGTGGAAGAGACCCAGTACTTC,CASSYVAGVEETQYF
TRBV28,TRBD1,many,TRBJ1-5,TGTGCCAGCAGGTGGGACAGGGTAAATCAGCCCCAGCATTTT,CASRWDRVNQPQHF
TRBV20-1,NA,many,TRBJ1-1,TGCAGTGCTAGAGGAGGTAGAGCTTTCTTT,CSARGGRAFF
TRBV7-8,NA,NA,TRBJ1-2,TGTGCCAGCAGCTTATTGGAAAGGATCGGGTATGGCTACACCTTC,CASSLLERIGYGYTF
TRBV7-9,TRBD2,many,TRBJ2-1,TGTGCCAGCAGCTTAAGCGGGAGGGGTGAGCAGTTCTTC,CASSLSGRGEQFF
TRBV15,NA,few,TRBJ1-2,TGTGCCACCAGCAGAGATGAGATCCGGGGGGCGCCGGGCTATGGCTACACCTTC,CATSRDEIRGAPGYGYTF